Sequencing of this T cell receptor beta chain was carried out in a study of blood T cell repertoires in COVID-19. The method was immunoSEQ multiplex PCR; TCRdb's version includes in-frame clones alone and lacks a portion of them. This sample has hundreds of thousands of clones, with around nine tenths found just once. Participants' own reports of clinical history determined their cohort assignment. The specimen was PBMCs or T cells enriched from blood (not recorded which). This TCR was recovered from a woman aged 50 to 60 who had recovered from COVID-19.

CDR3 DNA sequence: TGTGCCAGTAGGGCTAGCGGAACCTACGAGCAGTACTTC. It specifies CASRASGTYEQYF. V gene TRBV19 combines with J gene TRBJ2-7, with 7 bases lining up with TRBD2. The CDR3 length is 13 residues. From germline, CDR1 is LNHDA and CDR2 SQIVND (reference sequence). The trim removed 6 bases at V and 2 bases at J, leaving 4 bases unmatched.